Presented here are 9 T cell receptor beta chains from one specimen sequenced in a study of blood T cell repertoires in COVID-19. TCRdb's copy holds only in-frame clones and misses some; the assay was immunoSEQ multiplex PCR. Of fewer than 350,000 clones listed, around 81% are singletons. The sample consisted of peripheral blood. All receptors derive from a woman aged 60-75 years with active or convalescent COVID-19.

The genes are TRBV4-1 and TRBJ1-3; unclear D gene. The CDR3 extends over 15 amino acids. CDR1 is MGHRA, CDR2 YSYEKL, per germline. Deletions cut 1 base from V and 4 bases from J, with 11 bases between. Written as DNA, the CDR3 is TGCGCCAGCAGCCAAGTTTGGGAGACGGGAAACACCATATATTTT. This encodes CASSQVWETGNTIYF.

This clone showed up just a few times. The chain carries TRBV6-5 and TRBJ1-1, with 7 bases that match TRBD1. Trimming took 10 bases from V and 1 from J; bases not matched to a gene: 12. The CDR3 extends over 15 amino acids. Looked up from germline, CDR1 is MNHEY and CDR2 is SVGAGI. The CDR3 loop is CATNRPGTANTEAFF. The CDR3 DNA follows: TGTGCCACCAATCGCCCCGGGACAGCGAACACTGAAGCTTTCTTT.

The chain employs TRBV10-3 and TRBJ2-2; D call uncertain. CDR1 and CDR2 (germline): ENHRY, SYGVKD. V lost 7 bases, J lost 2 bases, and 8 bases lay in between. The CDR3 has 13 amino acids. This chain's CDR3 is CAIKSSNTGELFF. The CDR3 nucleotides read TGTGCCATCAAAAGCTCCAACACCGGGGAGCTGTTTTTT.

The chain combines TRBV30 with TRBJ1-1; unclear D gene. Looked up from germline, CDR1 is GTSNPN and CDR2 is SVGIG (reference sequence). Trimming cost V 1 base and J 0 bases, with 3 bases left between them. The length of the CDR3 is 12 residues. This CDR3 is CAWSAVNTEAFF. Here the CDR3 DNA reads TGTGCCTGGAGTGCTGTGAACACTGAAGCTTTCTTT.

CDR3 sequence reads: CASSSAGTSGLRVYF. The DNA for the CDR3 is TGTGCCAGCAGCTCGGCCGGGACTAGCGGTCTTCGGGTGTACTTC. V gene TRBV7-2 combines with J gene TRBJ2-7, with 11 bases aligning to TRBD2. V gave up 4 bases and J gave up 12 bases; unmatched junction bases: 14. CDR1 SGHTA and CDR2 FQGNSA come from the germline V gene. The CDR3 has 15 residues.

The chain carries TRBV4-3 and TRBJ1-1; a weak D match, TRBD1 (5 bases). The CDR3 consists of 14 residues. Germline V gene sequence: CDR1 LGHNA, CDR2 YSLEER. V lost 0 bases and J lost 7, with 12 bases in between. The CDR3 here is CASSQDGGGIEAFF. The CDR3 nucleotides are TGCGCCAGCAGCCAAGATGGGGGGGGGATTGAAGCTTTCTTT.

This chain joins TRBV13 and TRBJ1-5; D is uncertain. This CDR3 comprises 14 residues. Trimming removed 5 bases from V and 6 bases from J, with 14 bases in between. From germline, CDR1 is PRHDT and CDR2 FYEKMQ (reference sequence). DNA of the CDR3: TGTGCCAGCAGCGTCCAGGCCCGGGGTCAGCCCCAGCATTTT. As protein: CASSVQARGQPQHF.

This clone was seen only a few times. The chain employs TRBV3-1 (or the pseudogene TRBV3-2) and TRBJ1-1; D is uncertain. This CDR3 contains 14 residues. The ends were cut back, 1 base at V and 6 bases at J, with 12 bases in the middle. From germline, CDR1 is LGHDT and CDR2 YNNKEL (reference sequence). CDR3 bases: TGTGCCAGCAGCCAAGTAGCCAGTCTGGCTGAAGCTTTCTTT. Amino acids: CASSQVASLAEAFF.

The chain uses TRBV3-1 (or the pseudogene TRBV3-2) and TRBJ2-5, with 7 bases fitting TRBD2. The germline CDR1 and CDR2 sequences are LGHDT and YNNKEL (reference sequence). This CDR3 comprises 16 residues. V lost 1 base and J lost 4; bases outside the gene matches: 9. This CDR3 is CASSQGGGGAGETQYF. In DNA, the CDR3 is TGTGCCAGCAGCCAAGGCGGCGGGGGAGCAGGAGAGACCCAGTACTTC.